This T cell receptor (beta chain) was sequenced during a study of blood T cell repertoires in COVID-19. Overall study: The United States, Italy and Spain were the sources of the acute and convalescent COVID-19 samples.

The germline gives CDR1 SNHLY, CDR2 FYNNEI. After removal of 6 bases from V and 3 bases from J, the junction contained 4 bases not matched to a gene. The CDR3 sequence is 14 residues long. TCRdb's table, derived via immunoSEQ multiplex PCR, lists solely in-frame clones and lacks some. The table includes under 300,000 clones, 70% to 80% detected once. Sequencing was done on a sample of peripheral blood. The J gene is TRBJ1-4, the V gene TRBV2, with 7 bases lining up with TRBD1. The receptor was derived from a woman over 75 with acute or convalescent COVID-19. The CDR3 DNA sequence: TGTGCCAGCAGCAGGGGGGAATCTAATGAAAAACTGTTTTTT. Amino acids: CASSRGESNEKLFF.